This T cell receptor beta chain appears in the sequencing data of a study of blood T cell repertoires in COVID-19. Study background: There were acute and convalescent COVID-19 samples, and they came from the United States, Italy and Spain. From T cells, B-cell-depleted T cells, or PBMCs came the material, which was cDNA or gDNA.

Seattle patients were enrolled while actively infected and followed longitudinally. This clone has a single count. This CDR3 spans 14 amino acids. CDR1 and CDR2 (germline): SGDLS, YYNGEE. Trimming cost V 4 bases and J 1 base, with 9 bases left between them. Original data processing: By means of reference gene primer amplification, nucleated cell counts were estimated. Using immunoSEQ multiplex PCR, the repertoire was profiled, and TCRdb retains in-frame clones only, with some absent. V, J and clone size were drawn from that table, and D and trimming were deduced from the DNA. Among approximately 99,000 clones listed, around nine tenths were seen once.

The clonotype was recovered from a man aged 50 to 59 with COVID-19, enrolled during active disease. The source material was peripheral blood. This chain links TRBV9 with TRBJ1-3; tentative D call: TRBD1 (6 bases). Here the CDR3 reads CASSLGQSGNTIYF. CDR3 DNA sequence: TGTGCCAGCAGCCTTGGACAGTCTGGAAACACCATATATTTT.